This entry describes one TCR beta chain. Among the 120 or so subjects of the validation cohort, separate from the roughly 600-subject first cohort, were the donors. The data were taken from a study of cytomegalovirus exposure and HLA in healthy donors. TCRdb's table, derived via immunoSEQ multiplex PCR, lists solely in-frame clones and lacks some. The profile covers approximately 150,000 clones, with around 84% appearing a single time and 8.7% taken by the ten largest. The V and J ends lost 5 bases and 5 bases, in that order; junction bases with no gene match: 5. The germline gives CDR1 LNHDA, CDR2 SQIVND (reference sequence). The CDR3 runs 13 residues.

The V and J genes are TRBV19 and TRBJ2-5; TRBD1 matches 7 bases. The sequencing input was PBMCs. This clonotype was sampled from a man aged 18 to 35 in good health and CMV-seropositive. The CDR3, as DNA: TGTGCCAGTAGTCCAGGGGGTTCCGAGACCCAGTACTTC. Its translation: CASSPGGSETQYF.